This TCR beta chain was profiled in a study of naive and memory T cell subsets (dated by TCRdb to about 2017). About the investigation overall: According to the figure summarizing the samples, there were about 10 blood donors, 7 tuberculin skin test biopsies and 3 saline control biopsies. PCR2 was typically a SYBR Green qPCR stopped at a set threshold; low-input samples could instead use end-point PCR (about 6 cycles). The paper as a whole reports these results and caveats: The RNA-based method was acknowledged to be potentially sensitive to changes in TCR transcripts with T cell activation and differentiation.

The library was generated by 5' RACE. The ligated cDNA was amplified by four rounds of PCR, in which nested alpha and beta constant region primers were used together with the SP2 primer. For the blood and skin samples, reverse transcription of TCR RNA was done with SuperScript IV along with alpha and beta constant region primers. Using T4 RNA ligase 1, an oligonucleotide carrying both the Illumina SP2 primer and a UMI was ligated onto the 3' end of the cDNA. To prevent hairpin formation, the 12-nucleotide UMI was made up of two random hexamers with an eight-base spacer between them. From the second PCR onward, TCR alpha and beta chain libraries were processed separately, and dual indexing was applied for multiplexing. After pooling, the indexed libraries were analyzed by capillary electrophoresis and sequenced on either an Illumina MiSeq or NextSeq. Libraries were spiked with PhiX DNA at roughly 5-7.5% so that base diversity was increased and cluster recognition was improved. In the paper's pipeline: Demultiplexor pulled UMIs out of read 2, joined the UMIs with the TCR sequence from read 1, and separated reads according to sample indices. V and J genes and V-J junctions were identified by Decombinator, and each TCR was assigned a five-part identifier that included V and J deletions. UMIs were used by Collapsinator to correct sequencing errors and PCR amplification heterogeneity, so that a UMI-based abundance was obtained for each TCR. CDR3Translator converted identifiers to nucleotide sequence, translated to amino acids, and extracted CDR3 regions using terminal motifs. Error-corrected alpha and beta TCR counts from blood and skin were compared after normalization to input RNA amount. The public reads were run again by TCRdb, first through fastp at Q25 and then through MiXCR, and only productive beta chains were kept. Records with the same CDR3 protein are collapsed into one entry carrying the most frequent genes and DNA. The V and J calls and clone size are TCRdb's, not the authors'. Within this sample are tens of thousands of distinct CDR3 sequences, with 7.6% of them counted one time only. Approximately 10% of the sample is held by the ten biggest clonotypes.

The study reported a robust and sensitive protocol to amplify, sequence and analyze TCRs, based on 3' ligation of a UMI-containing oligonucleotide to TCR cDNA. For whole blood analysis, less than 3 ml of peripheral blood was collected from healthy adult volunteers into Tempus tubes, and RNA was extracted following the manufacturer's instructions. Total RNA was treated with RQ1 DNase, without cell sorting, prior to reverse transcription, with an input of roughly 1 to 1000 ng being targeted. To check how robust the pipeline was in samples where T cells make up a minority population, libraries were built from skin biopsies and whole blood. CDR1 and CDR2 are read off the germline V gene as SGHDT and YYEEEE. The CDR3 measures 12 amino acids from cysteine to phenylalanine. The kept DNA is CDR3 alone, 36 bases in frame from the first base. V lost 3 bases and J lost 10 bases; the stretch between them is 11 bases long.

On this clonotype itself: This clone's antigen is unknown. Qualities for individual bases were not recorded, and no much larger clone is one base off.

The TCR comes from a female donor in good health. Here the chain combines TRBV5-6 and TRBJ2-1, with no D gene named confidently. The sequenced DNA: TGTGCCAGCAGCTCCCCCATGGGGGAGCAGTTCTTC. Translated, it reads CASSSPMGEQFF.